This T cell receptor beta chain was documented in a study of metastatic and nonmetastatic thyroid tumors. Across the whole study: It was across blood and tumor or nodule tissue from malignant and benign thyroid patients that repertoires were compared.

Study-wide results and limits: The study reportedly found significantly higher TCR beta diversity in malignant thyroid tumors than benign nodules, in blood and tumor.

Original handling: To classify distant metastasis in papillary thyroid cancer, a model was built from CDR3 differences across clinicopathological groups. TCRdb redid the clone calls on the PCR reads using MiXCR. The V and J calls follow TCRdb's processing rather than the paper's. Seen here are some 19,000 clones, about 34% observed once, and the top ten hold roughly 17%. V dropped 4 bases and J dropped 1; count of bases not matched to a gene: 6. The CDR3 totals 15 residues. Germline V gene lookup returns CDR1 SGHRS and CDR2 YFSETQ. All patients were untreated before thyroid surgery. A word on this clone: Its antigen is not known.

The TCR originated in a female donor with papillary thyroid cancer or a benign thyroid nodule (not recorded which). Some clones in this sample may be carry-over from other donors' samples. The V call is TRBV5-1, the J call TRBJ1-2, with 8 bases fitting TRBD1. Sequenced: tumor tissue. CDR3 DNA sequence: TGCGCCAGCAGCGAAGACAGGGGAGGTAACTATGGCTACACCTTC. Translated: CASSEDRGGNYGYTF.